This is a list of T cell receptor beta chains from one sample in a study of blood T cell repertoires in COVID-19. Clones were read by immunoSEQ multiplex PCR, and TCRdb kept only the in-frame ones, dropping some. The data contain some 110,000 clones, roughly 84% of them singletons. Sequencing was done on a sample of PBMCs or T cells enriched from blood (not recorded which). All receptors derive from a woman in her twenties or thirties who had recovered from COVID-19. The CDR3 runs from the conserved cysteine through the conserved F or W. The D gene is left open where the match is weak. Size tells how often a clone was seen (once, few, many) or the class of an expanded clone, and some rows leave it out.

CDR3 DNA: TGCAGCGCCGGGGACAGGGCCGGGGCCAACGTCCTGACTTTC
CDR3 protein: CSAGDRAGANVLTF
J gene: TRBJ2-6
V gene: TRBV29-1
D gene: TRBD1
CDR3 length: 14
clone size: once

CDR3 DNA: TGTGCCAGCAGCTCTCTATACGAGCAGTACTTC
CDR3 protein: CASSSLYEQYF
J gene: TRBJ2-7
V gene: TRBV3-1/TRBV3-2
D gene: NA
CDR3 length: 11
clone size: NA

CDR3 DNA: TGTGCCAGCAGTTTAGCGGCCGGCTACGAGCAGTACTTC
CDR3 protein: CASSLAAGYEQYF
J gene: TRBJ2-7
V gene: TRBV27
D gene: NA
CDR3 length: 13
clone size: NA

CDR3 DNA: TGTGCCAGTAGTACCCCCCGGGGGGGACGGTATGGCTACACCTTC
CDR3 protein: CASSTPRGGRYGYTF
J gene: TRBJ1-2
V gene: TRBV19
D gene: NA
CDR3 length: 15
clone size: NA

CDR3 DNA: TGTGCCAGTAGTATGTGGGCTTGGAATGAGCAGTTCTTC
CDR3 protein: CASSMWAWNEQFF
J gene: TRBJ2-1
V gene: TRBV19
D gene: NA
CDR3 length: 13
clone size: NA

CDR3 DNA: TGCGCCAGCAGCCAACAGGGATCCCCGATGAACACTGAAGCTTTCTTT
CDR3 protein: CASSQQGSPMNTEAFF
J gene: TRBJ1-1
V gene: TRBV5-1
D gene: NA
CDR3 length: 16
clone size: NA

CDR3 DNA: TGCAGTGCTAGTCGCGGGGCTCCGAACACCGGGGAGCTGTTTTTT
CDR3 protein: CSASRGAPNTGELFF
J gene: TRBJ2-2
V gene: TRBV20-1
D gene: NA
CDR3 length: 15
clone size: NA

CDR3 DNA: TGTGCCAGCATCAGCGGGGGGCGTGGCTCTGGGGCCAACGTCCTGACTTTC
CDR3 protein: CASISGGRGSGANVLTF
J gene: TRBJ2-6
V gene: TRBV28
D gene: TRBD2
CDR3 length: 17
clone size: NA

CDR3 DNA: TGTGCCATCAGTGAGGGGGGCAGACGATACTCTGGAAACACCATATATTTT
CDR3 protein: CAISEGGRRYSGNTIYF
J gene: TRBJ1-3
V gene: TRBV10-3
D gene: NA
CDR3 length: 17
clone size: NA

CDR3 DNA: TGCGCCAGCAATCCTCGGTCCTACAATGAGCAGTTCTTC
CDR3 protein: CASNPRSYNEQFF
J gene: TRBJ2-1
V gene: TRBV23-1
D gene: NA
CDR3 length: 13
clone size: few

CDR3 DNA: TGTGCCAGCAGCCCCGCGTCGGGTGGATGGACTGAAGCTTTCTTT
CDR3 protein: CASSPASGGWTEAFF
J gene: TRBJ1-1
V gene: TRBV9
D gene: NA
CDR3 length: 15
clone size: NA

CDR3 DNA: TGTGCCAGCAGCCCCCGGCTAGTTGGGTACGAGCAGTACTTC
CDR3 protein: CASSPRLVGYEQYF
J gene: TRBJ2-7
V gene: TRBV9
D gene: NA
CDR3 length: 14
clone size: NA

CDR3 DNA: TGTGCCAGCAGCCGACCGGGACAGAACTCCGAGACCCAGTACTTC
CDR3 protein: CASSRPGQNSETQYF
J gene: TRBJ2-5
V gene: TRBV5-4
D gene: TRBD1
CDR3 length: 15
clone size: NA

CDR3 DNA: TGCGCCAGCAGCCAAGTAAGGCAGGGTTATAATTCACCCCTCCACTTT
CDR3 protein: CASSQVRQGYNSPLHF
J gene: TRBJ1-6
V gene: TRBV4-1
D gene: NA
CDR3 length: 16
clone size: NA

CDR3 DNA: TGCGCCAGAGAGACTAACTATGGCTACACCTTC
CDR3 protein: CARETNYGYTF
J gene: TRBJ1-2
V gene: TRBV23-1
D gene: NA
CDR3 length: 11
clone size: NA

CDR3 DNA: TGTGCCAGCAGCCAAGGGCATCAGCGGGGGGTATACAATGAGCAGTTCTTC
CDR3 protein: CASSQGHQRGVYNEQFF
J gene: TRBJ2-1
V gene: TRBV4-2
D gene: TRBD2
CDR3 length: 17
clone size: many

CDR3 DNA: TGTGCCATGGGCGGGAGCCTCTACGAGCAGTACTTC
CDR3 protein: CAMGGSLYEQYF
J gene: TRBJ2-7
V gene: TRBV10-3
D gene: TRBD2
CDR3 length: 12
clone size: NA

CDR3 DNA: TGTGCCAGCAGCCGTGGAGGCCCGGATTCACCCCTCCACTTT
CDR3 protein: CASSRGGPDSPLHF
J gene: TRBJ1-6
V gene: TRBV3-1/TRBV3-2
D gene: NA
CDR3 length: 14
clone size: NA

CDR3 DNA: TGCGCCAGCAGCTTGGATGGACAGGGAAACTCACCCCTCCACTTT
CDR3 protein: CASSLDGQGNSPLHF
J gene: TRBJ1-6
V gene: TRBV5-1
D gene: TRBD1
CDR3 length: 15
clone size: NA

CDR3 DNA: TGCGCCAGCAACCCTACAGGGGGCCATGAAAAACTGTTTTTT
CDR3 protein: CASNPTGGHEKLFF
J gene: TRBJ1-4
V gene: TRBV5-1
D gene: TRBD1
CDR3 length: 14
clone size: NA

CDR3 DNA: TGTGCCAGTAGTGTCGGGTTACCCCGTGAAATGAACACTGAAGCTTTCTTT
CDR3 protein: CASSVGLPREMNTEAFF
J gene: TRBJ1-1
V gene: TRBV19
D gene: NA
CDR3 length: 17
clone size: NA

CDR3 DNA: TGCAGCGTACACAGAACTAACTATGGCTACACCTTC
CDR3 protein: CSVHRTNYGYTF
J gene: TRBJ1-2
V gene: TRBV29-1
D gene: NA
CDR3 length: 12
clone size: NA